The 10 T cell receptor delta chains below come from one sample, sequenced in a study of Vδ1+ human thymocytes (dated by TCRdb to 2017 to 2018). Paper-wide results and their limitations: The thymic TRG and TRD repertoires appeared highly polyclonal, with Gaussian CDR3 length distributions, in contrast to the oligoclonal repertoires of peripheral blood.

The antigens these receptors bind are not known. For sequencing, an Illumina MiSeq was employed. RNA was extracted with the RNeasy mini kit and reverse transcribed using Superscript III. CDR3 amplicons were generated by multiplex PCR with pooled V-gene forward primers and a constant-region reverse primer carrying Illumina adaptor overhangs. TCRdb reprocessed the public reads with the caller CATT; rows with the same DNA were merged afterwards. The sample yields 45,000 to 60,000 delta-chain clones; about 15% were counted once. The biggest ten clones account for about 0.4% of the sample. Sequencing input: Vdelta1+ gamma-delta thymocytes from the thymus. The cell subset or site label, read with the paper, signifies: FACS-sorted CD3+ TCRalphabeta- TCRVdelta1+ TCRVdelta2- thymocytes. These receptors were obtained from a girl less than two years old who had congenital heart surgery.

This clone was found a few times. The chain has TRDV1 and TRDJ1; possibly TRDD2 or TRDD3 for D (7 bases each). Trimming shortened V by 4 bases and J by 8 bases, and 26 bases separated the two germline ends. From germline, CDR1 is TSWWSYY and CDR2 QGS. The CDR3 covers 17 residues. CDR3 region: CALGGIPTADWGTKLIF. In DNA, the CDR3 is TGTGCTCTTGGGGGAATTCCTACTGCCGATTGGGGGACCAAACTCATCTTT.

This clone has just a few counts. The chain has TRDV1 and TRDJ1, with 7 positions matching TRDD3. The CDR3 has 19 residues. J lost 0 bases, V lost 0 bases, and 13 bases had no gene match. The V gene's germline CDR1 is TSWWSYY and CDR2 QGS. CDR3 nucleotides: TGTGCTCTTGGGGAACTTTCCGGGGATATTAAGCTGTACACCGATAAACTCATCTTT. Translated, it gives CALGELSGDIKLYTDKLIF.

This rearrangement joins TRDV1 to TRDJ1; possibly TRDD2 for D (6 bases). The length of the CDR3 is 19 residues. Looked up from germline, CDR1 is TSWWSYY and CDR2 is QGS. Trimming took off 1 base at V and 4 bases at J, with 25 bases between the two ends. CDR3 protein: CALGERSSYLEDSGDKLIF. The CDR3 nucleotides read TGTGCTCTTGGGGAACGCTCCTCCTACTTGGAGGATTCGGGCGATAAACTCATCTTT.

The gene calls are TRDV1 and TRDJ1, with D possibly matching TRDD3 (5 bases). CDR1 is TSWWSYY, CDR2 QGS, per germline. Trimming removed 2 bases from V and 0 bases from J, with 22 bases in between. The CDR3 is 19 residues long. CDR3 nucleotide sequence: TGTGCTCTTGGGGAAAACGTTCTCCCCTCTGTGGGGTACACCGATAAACTCATCTTT. It codes for CALGENVLPSVGYTDKLIF.

This clone was counted between two and nine times. The chain recombines TRDV1 with TRDJ1, with TRDD3 identical over 9 bases. This CDR3 spans 18 amino acids. V was pared by 1 base and J by 8 bases, with 17 bases of the junction left unmatched. Germline V lookup: CDR1 TSWWSYY, CDR2 QGS. This CDR3 is CALGEQRNALGDVLKLIF. The CDR3 DNA follows: TGTGCTCTTGGGGAACAGAGAAACGCCCTGGGGGATGTTTTGAAACTCATCTTT.

This clone was observed a handful of times. The rearrangement uses TRDV1 and TRDJ1; 9 nucleotides agree with TRDD3. V dropped 0 bases and J dropped 0; count of bases not matched to a gene: 14. This CDR3 contains 20 residues. CDR1 TSWWSYY and CDR2 QGS come from the germline V gene. In nucleotides, the CDR3 is TGTGCTCTTGGGGAACTAGGCCACTACTGGGGGACACCCAACACCGATAAACTCATCTTT. Residues: CALGELGHYWGTPNTDKLIF.

This clone was detected only a few times. The chain combines TRDV1 with TRDJ1, with TRDD3 matching 10 bases. J lost 0 bases, V lost 9 bases, and 16 bases had no gene match. Germline lookup yields CDR1 TSWWSYY and CDR2 QGS. The CDR3 runs 18 residues. The CDR3 here is CALEDGDTGGLYTDKLIF. Here the CDR3 DNA reads TGTGCTCTGGAGGATGGGGATACTGGGGGATTGTACACCGATAAACTCATCTTT.

This clone was detected only a few times. J is TRDJ1 and V is TRDV1; 11 nucleotides match TRDD3. Trimming took 0 bases from V and 0 from J; bases not matched to a gene: 18. Germline V gene data show CDR1 as TSWWSYY and CDR2 as QGS. The CDR3 sequence is 22 residues long. The CDR3 nucleotides are TGTGCTCTTGGGGAACTAGAGGATCCTACTGGCTTACTGGGGGATAACACCGATAAACTCATCTTT. Translation gives CALGELEDPTGLLGDNTDKLIF.

This chain links TRDV1 with TRDJ1; D perhaps matches TRDD2 (6 bases). The CDR3 extends over 19 amino acids. Deletions cut 3 bases from V and 10 bases from J, with 33 bases between. The germline V gene encodes CDR1 TSWWSYY and CDR2 QGS. The CDR3 nucleotides read TGTGCTCTTGGGGAGCCCTATATGGCTTCCTTGGATGGTGGTCGGGGACTCATCTTT. Protein product: CALGEPYMASLDGGRGLIF.

In its sample, this clone was seen a few times. V gene TRDV3 combines with J gene TRDJ1; TRDD3 aligns across 9 bases. The junction had 10 bases not matched to a gene; V was cut back by 5 bases and J by 0 bases. This CDR3 has 15 amino acids. CDR1 is TVYSNPD and CDR2 is GDNSRS in the germline V gene (reference sequence). The CDR3 coding sequence is TGTGCCCCTTCTCTGGGGGATGAATACACCGATAAACTCATCTTT. Translating gives CAPSLGDEYTDKLIF.